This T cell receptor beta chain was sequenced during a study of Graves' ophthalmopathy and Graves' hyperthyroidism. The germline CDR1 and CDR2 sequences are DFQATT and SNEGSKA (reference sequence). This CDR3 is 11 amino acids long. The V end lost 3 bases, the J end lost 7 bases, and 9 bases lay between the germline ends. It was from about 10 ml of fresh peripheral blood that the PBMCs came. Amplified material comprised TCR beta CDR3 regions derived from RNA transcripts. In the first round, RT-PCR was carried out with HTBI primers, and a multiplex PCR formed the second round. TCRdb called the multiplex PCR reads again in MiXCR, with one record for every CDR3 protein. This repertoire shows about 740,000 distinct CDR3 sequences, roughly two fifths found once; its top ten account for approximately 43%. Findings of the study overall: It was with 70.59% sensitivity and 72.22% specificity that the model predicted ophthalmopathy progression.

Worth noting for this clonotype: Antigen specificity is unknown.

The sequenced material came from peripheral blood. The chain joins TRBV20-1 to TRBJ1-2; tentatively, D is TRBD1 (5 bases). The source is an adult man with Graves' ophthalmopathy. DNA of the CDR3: TGCAGTGCTAGGAGGGGTCTTGGCTACACCTTC. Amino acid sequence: CSARRGLGYTF.